These 29 T cell receptor beta chains were all obtained from the same sample, sequenced in a study of cytomegalovirus exposure and HLA in healthy donors. The PCR ran on 60 Vbeta and 13 Jbeta primers. Generated by immunoSEQ multiplex PCR, the TCRdb table keeps only in-frame clones and is missing some. Among about 190,000 clones listed, less than 85% were seen once. Sample: PBMCs. The source of these receptors is a boy younger than 18 in good health and CMV-seronegative.

The chain uses TRBV2 and TRBJ1-2; 8 bases match TRBD1. The CDR3 extends over 13 amino acids. J gave up 3 bases and V 9 bases, and 6 bases lay outside the gene matches. Germline-derived CDR1 and CDR2 are SNHLY and FYNNEI. Here the CDR3 DNA reads TGTGCCAGAAGGGACAGGCCTGACTATGGCTACACCTTC. This codes for CARRDRPDYGYTF.

V gene TRBV19 combines with J gene TRBJ1-2; D gene uncertain. Looked up from germline, CDR1 is LNHDA and CDR2 is SQIVND (reference sequence). The CDR3 covers 14 residues. The V and J ends lost 0 bases and 7 bases respectively, with 12 bases between them. In nucleotides, the CDR3 is TGTGCCAGTAGTATAGATCGCGAGTTGCGTGGCTACACCTTC. The encoded protein is CASSIDRELRGYTF.

The rearrangement links TRBV9 to TRBJ2-7; unclear D gene. Per germline, CDR1 SGDLS and CDR2 YYNGEE. Trimming cost V 4 bases and J 2 bases, with 10 bases left between them. The CDR3 consists of 13 residues. Written as DNA, the CDR3 is TGTGCCAGCAGCCCCCCGACACCCTACGAGCAGTACTTC. Its protein product is CASSPPTPYEQYF. The full variable domain, completed using reference TRBV9 and TRBJ2-7, is DSGVTQTPKHLITATGQRVTLRCSPRSGDLSVYWYQQSLDQGLQFLIQYYNGEERAKGNILERFSAQQFPDLHSELNLSSLELGDSALYFCASSPPTPYEQYFGPGTRLTVT.

The rearrangement joins TRBV4-3 to TRBJ1-5, with no clear D. CDR1 and CDR2 from the germline V gene are LGHNA and YSLEER. The CDR3 is 14 residues long. The V gene lost 4 bases and the J gene lost 0 bases, with 7 bases spanning the gap. Here the CDR3 DNA reads TGCGCCAGCAGCCTAGATTATAGCAATCAGCCCCAGCATTTT. This encodes CASSLDYSNQPQHF.

In this sample, this clone turned up a few times. CDR3 bases: TGTGCCAGTAGTACGACAGGGATGAACACTGAAGCTTTCTTT. Amino acid sequence: CASSTTGMNTEAFF. The gene calls are TRBV19 and TRBJ1-1; 7 nucleotides agree with TRBD1. CDR1 and CDR2 (germline): LNHDA, SQIVND (reference sequence). The CDR3 spans 14 residues. V lost 4 bases and J lost 0; bases outside the gene matches: 2.

The chain joins TRBV4-1 to TRBJ2-7, with D possibly being TRBD2 (5 bases). The germline V gene has CDR1 MGHRA and CDR2 YSYEKL. V dropped 2 bases and J dropped 5 bases, with 22 bases sitting between them. This CDR3 has 17 amino acids. This CDR3 is CASSQKTRHIGGDEQYF. The CDR3 region has the DNA TGCGCCAGCAGCCAAAAAACCCGCCACATAGGAGGCGACGAGCAGTACTTC.

The J gene is TRBJ1-2, the V gene TRBV5-4; D is ambiguous. The V and J ends lost 4 bases and 8 bases respectively, with 15 bases between them. This CDR3 comprises 13 residues. Germline V lookup: CDR1 SGHNT, CDR2 YYREEE (reference sequence). The CDR3, as DNA: TGTGCCAGCAGCCTAATTACCGTACCGGGCTACACCTTC. Translated, it gives CASSLITVPGYTF.

V is TRBV18 and J is TRBJ2-6; D is unclear. The CDR3 sequence is 16 residues long. CDR1 is KGHSH, CDR2 LQKENI, per germline. Trimming shortened V by 5 bases and J by 0 bases, and 11 bases separated the two germline ends. CDR3 nucleotides: TGTGCCAGCTCAACCCAGTGGTCCTCTGGGGCCAACGTCCTGACTTTC. It encodes CASSTQWSSGANVLTF.

The chain has TRBV5-8 and TRBJ1-4; 7 nucleotides line up with TRBD1. J was trimmed by 8 bases and V by 0 bases; bases with no gene match: 10. Germline values: CDR1 SGHTS, CDR2 YDEGEE. The CDR3 totals 16 residues. CDR3 nucleotide sequence: TGTGCCAGCAGCTTGGGGGACAGAGGTGCGGGGGAAAAACTGTTTTTT. Its protein product is CASSLGDRGAGEKLFF.

This clone has only a few counts. This rearrangement joins TRBV2 to TRBJ2-7, with TRBD2 identical over 7 bases. The CDR3 runs to 15 residues. With 2 bases clipped from V and 0 bases from J, the junction kept 4 bases outside the gene matches. Germline V gene data show CDR1 as SNHLY and CDR2 as FYNNEI. The CDR3 region is CASSEKSGTSYEQYF. Written as DNA, the CDR3 is TGTGCCAGCAGTGAAAAGAGCGGGACCTCCTACGAGCAGTACTTC. Supplemented by reference TRBV2 and TRBJ2-7, the full variable domain reads EPEVTQTPSHQVTQMGQEVILRCVPISNHLYFYWYRQILGQKVEFLVSFYNNEISEKSEIFDDQFSVERPDGSNFTLKIRSTKLEDSAMYFCASSEKSGTSYEQYFGPGTRLTVT.

The genes are TRBV4-3 and TRBJ1-5; possible D gene TRBD1, 5 bases. CDR3 length: 15 amino acids. V lost 4 bases to trimming and J lost 5 bases, with 15 bases between them. Germline values: CDR1 LGHNA, CDR2 YSLEER. The chain's CDR3 is CASSLYRTGDQPQHF. The CDR3 region has the DNA TGCGCCAGCAGCCTTTACAGGACGGGGGATCAGCCCCAGCATTTT.

The V call is TRBV4-1, the J call TRBJ2-1; 11 bases are a match to TRBD2. The V and J ends lost 7 bases and 5 bases, in that order; junction bases with no gene match: 16. CDR1 and CDR2 (germline): MGHRA, YSYEKL. The length of the CDR3 is 18 residues. This chain's CDR3 is CASTLELTGTSGNNEQFF. The CDR3 DNA reads as TGCGCCAGCACACTCGAGCTTACGGGGACTAGCGGAAACAATGAGCAGTTCTTC.

Points on this clone: The junction shows a germline mismatch at one end, possibly a read error. The V call is TRBV7-9, the J call TRBJ2-7, with D tentatively TRBD2 (7 bases). Germline lookup yields CDR1 SEHNR and CDR2 FQNEAQ (reference sequence). The CDR3 contains 12 residues. The CDR3 DNA is TGTTCCAGTGTGGGGGGGGCAAGAGAGCAGTACTTC. It translates to CSSVGGAREQYF.

The gene calls are TRBV19 and TRBJ1-1; tentatively, D is TRBD1 (6 bases). Germline V lookup: CDR1 LNHDA, CDR2 SQIVND (reference sequence). This CDR3 has 16 residues. Trimming took 3 bases from V and 5 from J, leaving 19 bases between them. CDR3: CASSIPGAGARTEAFF. DNA for the CDR3: TGTGCCAGTAGTATCCCCGGGGCAGGGGCGAGAACTGAAGCTTTCTTT.

The chain is built from TRBV11-3 and TRBJ2-1; TRBD2 is a possible D gene (6 bases). The germline V and J ends were trimmed by 5 bases and 7 bases, with 21 bases remaining between them. CDR3 length equals 16 residues. Germline V gene data show CDR1 as SGHNT and CDR2 as YENEEA. This CDR3 reads CASSNPFGGGGNEQFF. The CDR3 nucleotides are TGTGCCAGCAGCAACCCATTCGGGGGAGGTGGGAATGAGCAGTTCTTC.

This rearrangement joins TRBV6-1 to TRBJ2-2, with a tentative D call TRBD1 (5 bases). The CDR3 has 13 residues. The V end lost 1 base, the J end lost 6 bases, and 6 bases lay between the germline ends. The germline V gene encodes CDR1 MNHNS and CDR2 SASEGT. The CDR3 region has the DNA TGTGCCAGCAGTGAAGGACAGCCCGGGGAGCTGTTTTTT. It specifies CASSEGQPGELFF.

This clone was seen a handful of times. The genes are TRBV6-5 and TRBJ1-2; 7 bases agree with TRBD1. Looked up from germline, CDR1 is MNHEY and CDR2 is SVGAGI. CDR3 size: 14 residues. The trim removed 5 bases at V and 4 bases at J, leaving 7 bases unmatched. The CDR3 region is CASSIEGTVYGYTF. The CDR3, as DNA: TGTGCCAGCAGTATTGAAGGGACAGTCTATGGCTACACCTTC.

The genes are TRBV7-9 and TRBJ2-1, with no clear D. Deletions cut 2 bases from V and 6 bases from J, with 14 bases between. CDR1 is SEHNR and CDR2 is FQNEAQ in the germline V gene (reference sequence). The CDR3 has 15 amino acids. DNA of the CDR3: TGTGCCAGCAGCTTATCTCCCCCCGGTGTCAATGAGCAGTTCTTC. Amino acids: CASSLSPPGVNEQFF.

This sequence joins TRBV29-1 and TRBJ2-7; D is perhaps TRBD2 (5 bases). The germline CDR1 and CDR2 sequences are SQVTM and ANQGSEA. The CDR3 sequence is 14 residues long. Trimming removed 5 bases from V and 6 bases from J, with 20 bases in between. The DNA for the CDR3 is TGCAGCGTTTTGAGCGGCGGTTTCGGCCGCGAGCAGTACTTC. This gives the protein CSVLSGGFGREQYF.

This clone was observed a handful of times. CDR3 region: CASSDTSGGYSSSTDTQYF. CDR3 in DNA: TGTGCCAGCAGCGATACTAGCGGGGGCTATAGCTCTAGCACAGATACGCAGTATTTT. V is TRBV9 and J is TRBJ2-3; TRBD2 agrees at 11 bases. J lost 0 bases, V lost 3 bases, and 12 bases had no gene match. The germline V gene encodes CDR1 SGDLS and CDR2 YYNGEE. This CDR3 is built from 19 residues.

This rearrangement joins TRBV7-9 to TRBJ2-5; 8 positions agree with TRBD2. The junction had 3 bases not matched to a gene; V was cut back by 0 bases and J by 3 bases. Germline V CDR1 and CDR2: SEHNR, FQNEAQ (reference sequence). This CDR3 contains 15 residues. The CDR3 coding sequence is TGTGCCAGCAGCTTAGCTAGCGGGGCCGAAGAGACCCAGTACTTC. It specifies CASSLASGAEETQYF.

The chain combines TRBV9 with TRBJ2-7; 9 bases map to TRBD1. The CDR3 spans 15 residues. CDR1 is SGDLS, CDR2 YYNGEE, per germline. The V and J ends lost 3 bases and 3 bases, in that order; junction bases with no gene match: 7. CDR3 protein: CASSAGQGSFYEQYF. The CDR3 bases are TGTGCCAGCAGCGCAGGACAGGGGAGTTTCTACGAGCAGTACTTC.

This clone was seen a handful of times. V usage is TRBV19 and J usage is TRBJ1-5, with 8 bases matching TRBD1. J gave up 7 bases and V 5 bases, and 7 bases lay outside the gene matches. This CDR3 has 14 amino acids. Germline V gene data show CDR1 as LNHDA and CDR2 as SQIVND (reference sequence). CDR3 loop: CASSQDRGGQPQHF. Here the CDR3 DNA reads TGTGCCAGTAGTCAAGACAGGGGAGGCCAGCCCCAGCATTTT. Combining the CDR3 with reference TRBV19 and TRBJ1-5 gives the whole variable domain DGGITQSPKYLFRKEGQNVTLSCEQNLNHDAMYWYRQDPGQGLRLIYYSQIVNDFQKGDIAEGYSVSREKKESFPLTVTSAQKNPTAFYLCASSQDRGGQPQHFGDGTRLSIL.

The J gene is TRBJ1-1, the V gene TRBV11-3; 7 bases agree with TRBD1. The V segment lost 4 bases and the J segment 0 bases; nucleotides outside the gene matches: 2. The CDR3 has 14 residues. Germline CDR1 is SGHNT and CDR2 is YENEEA. The DNA of the CDR3 is TGTGCCAGCAGCTACAGGGGCATGAACACTGAAGCTTTCTTT. Its protein product is CASSYRGMNTEAFF.

This clone was seen once. V and J are TRBV6-1 and TRBJ1-1; maybe TRBD1 (6 bases). The CDR3 has 13 amino acids. CDR1 and CDR2 from the germline V gene are MNHNS and SASEGT. Trimming shortened V by 6 bases and J by 4 bases, and 12 bases separated the two germline ends. The CDR3 coding sequence is TGTGCCAGCAGCAGGGGAGAGGGCACTGAAGCTTTCTTT. Translated, it gives CASSRGEGTEAFF.

V and J are TRBV4-1 and TRBJ2-5, with D tentatively TRBD2 (6 bases). The CDR3 extends over 17 amino acids. Germline assignment: CDR1 MGHRA and CDR2 YSYEKL. V dropped 2 bases and J dropped 5 bases, with 21 bases sitting between them. Here the CDR3 reads CASSQLGRGIGRETQYF. For the CDR3, the DNA is TGCGCCAGCAGCCAACTAGGGCGGGGAATCGGGCGGGAGACCCAGTACTTC.

This clone has more than one count but fewer than ten. The CDR3 here is CASSVANSNTGELFF. As DNA, the CDR3 is TGTGCCAGCAGCGTAGCCAACTCGAACACCGGGGAGCTGTTTTTT. The chain employs TRBV9 and TRBJ2-2; no clear D gene. This CDR3 is built from 15 residues. Trimming took off 0 bases at V and 0 bases at J, with 6 bases between the two ends. The germline V gene encodes CDR1 SGDLS and CDR2 YYNGEE.

The gene calls are TRBV2 and TRBJ1-2, with D maybe TRBD1 (5 bases). CDR3 size: 15 residues. The V and J ends lost 10 bases and 6 bases respectively, with 24 bases between them. CDR1 is SNHLY and CDR2 is FYNNEI in the germline V gene. DNA of the CDR3: TGTGCCACCTATACGCGGGGGTCTAGAGCGGATGGCTACACCTTC. Protein product: CATYTRGSRADGYTF.

This clone occurred a few times. Other nucleotide sequences from this sample produce the same CDR3. V is TRBV4-2 and J is TRBJ2-1; possibly TRBD2 for D (7 bases). The V gene's germline CDR1 is LGHNA and CDR2 YNFKEQ. This CDR3 has 18 residues. The V end was cut by 0 bases, the J end by 3 bases, with 18 bases between. The CDR3 loop is CASSQDLGRGALYNEQFF. The CDR3 coding sequence is TGTGCCAGCAGCCAAGATTTAGGACGGGGGGCCCTCTACAATGAGCAGTTCTTC.